This T cell receptor (beta chain) emerged from a study of blood T cell repertoires in COVID-19. Study summary: Sites in the United States, Italy and Spain provided acute and convalescent COVID-19 samples. In each case, the material was cDNA or gDNA derived from T cells, B-cell-depleted T cells, or PBMCs.

Authors' methods: Reference gene primer amplification in the assay estimated nucleated cell counts. The data were produced by immunoSEQ multiplex PCR, yet TCRdb's version contains in-frame clones alone and is incomplete. For V, J and clone size, that table is used; D and trimming come from the DNA. The sample holds about 260,000 clones, about nine tenths seen once. The clonotype was recovered from a woman between 50 and 59 years old who had recovered from COVID-19. The sample comprised peripheral blood.

The CDR3 DNA sequence: TGTGCCAGCAGCTTCGGCCTAGCGGATTACGAGCAGTACTTC. Residues: CASSFGLADYEQYF. This chain connects TRBV5-4 to TRBJ2-7, with 7 nucleotides matching TRBD2. This CDR3 spans 14 amino acids. Germline CDR1 reads SGHNT; CDR2 reads YYREEE (reference sequence). Trimming removed 2 bases from V and 4 bases from J; junction bases left unmatched: 6.